The source of this T cell receptor (beta chain) is a study of blood T cells in healthy people across ages. With a J-beta primer mix and a sample-barcoded 5' primer, a second PCR ran roughly 7 to 11 cycles. MiXCR was run by TCRdb on the 5' RACE reads, yielding one entry per CDR3 protein. Of over a million distinct CDR3 sequences in the sample, 59% were seen once. This clonotype was seen a handful of times. This CDR3 comprises 11 residues. Germline V lookup: CDR1 DFQATT, CDR2 SNEGSKA (reference sequence). J lost 5 bases, V lost 5 bases, and 1 base had no gene match. Sequenced input: blood. This chain connects TRBV20-1 to TRBJ2-5; 8 bases match TRBD1. The sequence derives from a man between 18 and 35 years old in good health. CDR3 bases: TGCAGTGCTTGGACAGGGGAGACCCAGTACTTC. Translating gives CSAWTGETQYF.